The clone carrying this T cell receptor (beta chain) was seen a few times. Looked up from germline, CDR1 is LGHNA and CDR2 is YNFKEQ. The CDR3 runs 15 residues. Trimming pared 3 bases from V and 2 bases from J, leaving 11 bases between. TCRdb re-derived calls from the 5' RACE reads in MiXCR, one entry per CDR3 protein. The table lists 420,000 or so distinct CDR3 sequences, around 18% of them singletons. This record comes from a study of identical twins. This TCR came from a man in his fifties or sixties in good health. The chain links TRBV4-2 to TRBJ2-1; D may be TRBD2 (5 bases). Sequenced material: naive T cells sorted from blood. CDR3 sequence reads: CASSHPGITYNEQFF. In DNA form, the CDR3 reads TGTGCCAGCAGCCACCCCGGGATCACCTACAATGAGCAGTTCTTC.